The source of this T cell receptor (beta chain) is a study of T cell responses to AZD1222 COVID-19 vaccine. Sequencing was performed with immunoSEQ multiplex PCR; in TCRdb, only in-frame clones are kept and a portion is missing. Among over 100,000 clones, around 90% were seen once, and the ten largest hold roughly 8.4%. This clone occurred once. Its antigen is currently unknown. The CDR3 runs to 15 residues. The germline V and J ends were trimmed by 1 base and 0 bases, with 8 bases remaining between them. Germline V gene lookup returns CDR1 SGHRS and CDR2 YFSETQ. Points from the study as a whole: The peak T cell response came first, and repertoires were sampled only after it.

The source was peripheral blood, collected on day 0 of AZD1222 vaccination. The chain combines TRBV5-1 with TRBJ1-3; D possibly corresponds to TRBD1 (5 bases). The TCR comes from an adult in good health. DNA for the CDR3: TGCGCCAGCAGCTTGACTACAGGCTCTGGAAACACCATATATTTT. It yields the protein CASSLTTGSGNTIYF.